This T cell receptor beta chain was sequenced during a study of OX40 agonist ivuxolimab in advanced cancers. Study-level information: Ivuxolimab was administered intravenously to patients at 0.01 to 10 mg/kg every 2 weeks. Two patients with cutaneous melanoma and one with hepatocellular carcinoma, three in total, showed partial responses.

Some clones are missing from TCRdb's copy, which holds only in-frame ones; the method was immunoSEQ multiplex PCR. This sample has tens of thousands of clones, with nearly 90% found just once. V gave up 0 bases and J gave up 6 bases; unmatched junction bases: 0. The CDR3 spans 13 residues. Germline assignment: CDR1 MNHEY and CDR2 SVGAGI. The V and J genes are TRBV6-5 and TRBJ1-2; 8 bases are shared with TRBD1. The TCR comes from an adult with an advanced solid tumor such as melanoma, head and neck, liver or kidney cancer. Specimen: CD4+ or CD8+ T cells sorted from blood, collected in a trial of the OX40 agonist ivuxolimab. Here the CDR3 DNA reads TGTGCCAGCAGTTACTCGACAGGGGATGGCTACACCTTC. Protein product: CASSYSTGDGYTF.